This T cell receptor beta chain comes out of a study of tumor-infiltrating lymphocytes in primary liver carcinoma (dated by TCRdb to the late 2010s). Turning to the overall study: Hepatocellular carcinoma (four) or combined HCC and intrahepatic cholangiocarcinoma (one) was present in the five patients, who were three men and two women aged 30 to 69 years. The tumors of the five patients were staged as T1-T3 N0M0, with maximum diameters ranging from about 4 to 11 cm. Samples yielded roughly 3.5 to 8 million productive TCRbeta reads; read depth did not differ significantly between tissue types. The study combined TCRbeta repertoire sequencing, expression microarrays and whole-exome sequencing across five regions of each liver tumor, with adjacent normal tissue and blood. A total of 35 specimens from 5 patients, comprising some 25 tumor regions, 5 adjacent noncancerous liver tissues and 5 peripheral blood samples, were covered by TCRbeta repertoire sequencing. Repertoires from technical replicates were highly reproducible, with mean shared-clone rates roughly 0.87 and correlation coefficients above 0.98.

Starting from about 500 ng total RNA, TCRbeta-specific cDNA was produced by reverse transcription with a constant-region primer and ProtoScript II reverse transcriptase. TCRbeta libraries were built with three nested multiplex PCR rounds, a slightly modified ARM-PCR procedure. The first two PCR rounds used multiplex TRBV1-TRBV30 forward primers with a Cbeta reverse primer, each for 10 cycles. A final 25-cycle PCR with Deep VentR polymerase added sample barcodes and Illumina adapters. Before sequencing, amplicons between 200 and 500 bp were purified from gel using a QIAquick gel extraction kit. An Illumina HiSeq 2500 was used to sequence the TCRbeta amplicons, generating 250-bp paired-end reads. Processing in the source paper ran as follows. Reads were quality-trimmed with Trimmomatic v0.33, and paired reads were merged with FLASH v1.2.11 to recover full CDR3 sequences. MiGEC v1.2.1b assigned V, D and J germline segments to the rearranged TCRbeta sequences. Clonotype statistics and Shannon-Wiener diversity indices were computed with VDJtools v1.0.0. To cut down on sampling bias, every analysis after diversity analysis relied on just the 250 most abundant clonotypes from each sample. Starting from the raw public reads, TCRdb applied fastp trimming at Q25, assembled clones with MiXCR and retained in-frame beta chains. Duplicate CDR3 protein sequences are folded into a single record with the most common DNA and genes. The authors' filters were not applied to this entry. The sample has 80,000 to 100,000 distinct CDR3 sequences on record, approximately 72% of them singletons. The ten largest clones add up to around 25% of the sample.

Results the study describes overall, beyond this receptor: Because the samples were bulk and unsorted, CD4+ and CD8+ T cell repertoires could not be compared. Because only the TCR beta chain was sequenced and unpaired alpha chains were not captured, true repertoire diversity is likely underestimated. Compared with blood, tumors had a significantly larger share of the repertoire taken up by the top 250 clones (p = 0.039). Repertoire overlap was found to be higher between tumor regions (mean roughly 35%) than between tumor-adjacent (roughly 17%) or tumor-blood (around 14%) pairs, consistent with antigen-driven expansion. Only a few patients were included in the study, and the authors note that the findings should be validated in a larger study.

This clonotype came up once. Its specific antigen is unknown. At one end the junction does not follow the germline gene, possibly because of a read error. From the germline V gene, CDR1 is MNHNS and CDR2 is SASEGT. The CDR3 spans 15 residues, from the cysteine through the phenylalanine. Solely the CDR3 DNA is kept, with 45 bases framed from the first base. Without any cell sorting, total RNA and DNA were co-extracted from 20-30 mg of bulk tissue using the AllPrep DNA/RNA mini kit. Between November 2015 and early 2016, about 5 patients in China with histopathologically diagnosed primary liver carcinoma had their tumors surgically resected. At the time of sampling, the patients were treatment-naive and had chronic HBV infection. Pieces of fresh tumor and adjacent tissue were cut in half, with one half kept in RNAlater at -80 degrees C and the other half sent for histology.

The rearrangement combines TRBV6-1 with TRBJ2-7; the junction holds 9 bases that match TRBD1. Sequenced: tumor-adjacent normal liver tissue. The TCR comes from a man aged 35 to 55 with primary liver carcinoma and hepatitis B virus infection. The CDR3 in this case is CAISKGGQGAYEQYF. The DNA sequence is TGTGCCATCAGTAAGGGGGGACAGGGCGCCTACGAGCAGTACTTC.